This is a list of T cell receptor beta chains from one sample in a study of blood T cell repertoires in COVID-19. The method was immunoSEQ multiplex PCR; TCRdb's version includes in-frame clones alone and lacks a portion of them. The data contain roughly 280,000 clones, around 91% of them seen just once; the ten biggest clones take up 2% to 3%. What was sequenced was PBMCs or T cells enriched from blood (not recorded which). Receptor source: a woman aged 18-30 years who had recovered from COVID-19. CDR3s include the opening cysteine and the closing phenylalanine or tryptophan. The D gene is left open where the match is weak. Clone size is stated in some rows and not others, as once, few, many or a class when expanded.

v_call: TRBV4-1; clone_size: once; j_call: TRBJ2-7; d_call: -; cdr3_nt: TGCGCCAGCAGCCAAGACGGGACACCCCAATCCTACGAGCAGTACTTC; cdr3_aa: CASSQDGTPQSYEQYF
v_call: TRBV11-2; clone_size: -; j_call: TRBJ2-7; d_call: TRBD2; cdr3_nt: TGTGCCAGCGAGCGGGGGGACTCCTACGAGCAGTACTTC; cdr3_aa: CASERGDSYEQYF
v_call: TRBV6-2/TRBV6-3; clone_size: few; j_call: TRBJ2-5; d_call: TRBD2; cdr3_nt: TGTGCCAGCAGTTACAACTCCGACGGGACTAGCTCACAAGAGACCCAGTACTTC; cdr3_aa: CASSYNSDGTSSQETQYF
v_call: TRBV30; clone_size: -; j_call: TRBJ2-5; d_call: -; cdr3_nt: TGTGCCTGGAGTGTCGATAGCTGGATTGAGACCCAGTACTTC; cdr3_aa: CAWSVDSWIETQYF
v_call: TRBV10-3; clone_size: -; j_call: TRBJ2-5; d_call: -; cdr3_nt: TGTGCCACAAGGGGTTACCAAGAGACCCAGTACTTC; cdr3_aa: CATRGYQETQYF
v_call: TRBV19; clone_size: -; j_call: TRBJ1-1; d_call: -; cdr3_nt: TGTGCCAGTTCCTTTAGCCTGAACACTGAAGCTTTCTTT; cdr3_aa: CASSFSLNTEAFF
v_call: TRBV10-3; clone_size: -; j_call: TRBJ1-2; d_call: -; cdr3_nt: TGTGCCATCAGCGCGGTAGGGGGATATGGCTACACCTTC; cdr3_aa: CAISAVGGYGYTF
v_call: TRBV6-9; clone_size: -; j_call: TRBJ1-3; d_call: -; cdr3_nt: TGTGCCAGCAGTTATCCAGGGGTTCTTGGAAACACCATATATTTT; cdr3_aa: CASSYPGVLGNTIYF
v_call: TRBV2; clone_size: -; j_call: TRBJ1-4; d_call: -; cdr3_nt: TGTGCCAGCAGCGCACCACAGTCTAATGAAAAACTGTTTTTT; cdr3_aa: CASSAPQSNEKLFF
v_call: TRBV6-2/TRBV6-3; clone_size: -; j_call: TRBJ2-1; d_call: TRBD2; cdr3_nt: TGTGCCAGCAGTTACGAAGCGGGGGGGCTAAATGAGCAGTTCTTC; cdr3_aa: CASSYEAGGLNEQFF
v_call: TRBV5-1; clone_size: -; j_call: TRBJ2-3; d_call: TRBD2; cdr3_nt: TGCGCCAGCCGGGGGGTCGTAGCAGATACGCAGTATTTT; cdr3_aa: CASRGVVADTQYF
v_call: TRBV6-2/TRBV6-3; clone_size: -; j_call: TRBJ1-1; d_call: TRBD1; cdr3_nt: TGTGCCAGCAGCTCCCCGCCAGGGACAGTGAACACTGAAGCTTTCTTT; cdr3_aa: CASSSPPGTVNTEAFF
v_call: TRBV7-9; clone_size: once; j_call: TRBJ1-2; d_call: -; cdr3_nt: TGTGCCAGCAGCTGGGCCTATGGCTACACCTTC; cdr3_aa: CASSWAYGYTF
v_call: TRBV27; clone_size: -; j_call: TRBJ2-1; d_call: -; cdr3_nt: TGTGCCAGCAGTTTAAGGGGGGGGTACAATGAGCAGTTCTTC; cdr3_aa: CASSLRGGYNEQFF
v_call: TRBV5-4; clone_size: few; j_call: TRBJ1-1; d_call: -; cdr3_nt: TGTGCCAGCAGCTCGAAGGTAGGGAGCTTT; cdr3_aa: CASSSKVGSF
v_call: TRBV24-1; clone_size: -; j_call: TRBJ1-5; d_call: -; cdr3_nt: TGTGCCACCAGTTCGACAGAAATCAATCAGCCCCAGCATTTT; cdr3_aa: CATSSTEINQPQHF
v_call: TRBV2; clone_size: -; j_call: TRBJ2-7; d_call: -; cdr3_nt: TGTGCCAGCAGTGAAAGAAGGACACCCACATCCTACGAGCAGTACTTC; cdr3_aa: CASSERRTPTSYEQYF
v_call: TRBV6-5; clone_size: -; j_call: TRBJ1-3; d_call: TRBD1; cdr3_nt: TGTGCCAGCGCTGCCGGGACAGCTGGAAACACCATATATTTT; cdr3_aa: CASAAGTAGNTIYF
v_call: TRBV9; clone_size: -; j_call: TRBJ1-1; d_call: -; cdr3_nt: TGTGCCAGCAGCGTAGGTGGCGGGGGAGGCACTGAAGCTTTCTTT; cdr3_aa: CASSVGGGGGTEAFF
v_call: TRBV27; clone_size: -; j_call: TRBJ1-1; d_call: -; cdr3_nt: TGTGCCAGCAGTTTAATTGGGGGGTACACTGAAGCTTTCTTT; cdr3_aa: CASSLIGGYTEAFF
v_call: TRBV7-9; clone_size: -; j_call: TRBJ1-2; d_call: -; cdr3_nt: TGTGCCAGCAGCTTAGCGGTAGCCGCATATGGCTACACCTTC; cdr3_aa: CASSLAVAAYGYTF
v_call: TRBV30; clone_size: -; j_call: TRBJ1-2; d_call: TRBD1; cdr3_nt: TGTGCCTGGAGTAAACAGGGGGTGTCCTATGGCTACACCTTC; cdr3_aa: CAWSKQGVSYGYTF
v_call: TRBV6-5; clone_size: -; j_call: TRBJ2-7; d_call: -; cdr3_nt: TGTGCCAGCAGTCCCTCCGAGACAGGCCCCTACGAGCAGTACTTC; cdr3_aa: CASSPSETGPYEQYF
v_call: TRBV30; clone_size: -; j_call: TRBJ1-4; d_call: -; cdr3_nt: TGTGCCTGGACGGGAGGGGAAAAACTGTTTTTT; cdr3_aa: CAWTGGEKLFF
v_call: TRBV13; clone_size: once; j_call: TRBJ1-4; d_call: -; cdr3_nt: TGTGCCAGCAGCTTACGACGAGGGACTGCAACTAATGAAAAACTGTTTTTT; cdr3_aa: CASSLRRGTATNEKLFF
v_call: TRBV19; clone_size: -; j_call: TRBJ1-1; d_call: -; cdr3_nt: TGTGCCAGTAGTATGGAGGGGTGGAACACTGAAGCTTTCTTT; cdr3_aa: CASSMEGWNTEAFF
v_call: TRBV5-4; clone_size: -; j_call: TRBJ1-4; d_call: -; cdr3_nt: TGTGCCAGCAGCTTTTCAGGGGAAAAACTGTTTTTT; cdr3_aa: CASSFSGEKLFF
v_call: TRBV19; clone_size: -; j_call: TRBJ1-2; d_call: TRBD1; cdr3_nt: TGTGCCAGTACCATACGTCGACAGGGGAACTATGGCTACACCTTC; cdr3_aa: CASTIRRQGNYGYTF
v_call: TRBV18; clone_size: -; j_call: TRBJ1-1; d_call: TRBD1; cdr3_nt: TGTGCCAGCTCCCAGGACAGGGGGAACACTGAAGCTTTCTTT; cdr3_aa: CASSQDRGNTEAFF
v_call: TRBV27; clone_size: once; j_call: TRBJ1-1; d_call: TRBD1; cdr3_nt: TGTGCCAGCAGCTACAGGGGAAGCACTGAAGCTTTCTTT; cdr3_aa: CASSYRGSTEAFF
v_call: TRBV7-7; clone_size: -; j_call: TRBJ2-2; d_call: -; cdr3_nt: TGTGCTAGCAGCTTAAAGGGGGGGGCGAACACCGGGGAGCTGTTTTTT; cdr3_aa: CASSLKGGANTGELFF
v_call: TRBV6-5; clone_size: -; j_call: TRBJ2-7; d_call: TRBD1; cdr3_nt: TGTGCCAGCAAAAGGGACAGGGTTGACGAGCAGTACTTC; cdr3_aa: CASKRDRVDEQYF
v_call: TRBV5-1; clone_size: -; j_call: TRBJ2-7; d_call: TRBD2; cdr3_nt: TGCGCCAGCAGCTGGGGTAGCGGGACCACCTACGAGCAGTACTTC; cdr3_aa: CASSWGSGTTYEQYF
v_call: TRBV4-2; clone_size: -; j_call: TRBJ2-1; d_call: -; cdr3_nt: TGTGCCAGCAGCCAGGTTGGGAGGGGGATTAATGAGCAGTTCTTC; cdr3_aa: CASSQVGRGINEQFF
v_call: TRBV5-1; clone_size: -; j_call: TRBJ1-2; d_call: TRBD1; cdr3_nt: TGCGCCAGCAGCTTGGAACAGGGGAAGGTTCGGCGCTACACCTTC; cdr3_aa: CASSLEQGKVRRYTF
v_call: TRBV9; clone_size: -; j_call: TRBJ2-1; d_call: -; cdr3_nt: TGTGCCAGCAGCGTAGTCGATGAGCAGTTCTTC; cdr3_aa: CASSVVDEQFF
v_call: TRBV7-8; clone_size: -; j_call: TRBJ1-5; d_call: TRBD1; cdr3_nt: TGTGCCAGCACAGCCGGGACAGGGAGGAGTAGAAGCAATCAGCCCCAGCATTTT; cdr3_aa: CASTAGTGRSRSNQPQHF
v_call: TRBV11-2; clone_size: -; j_call: TRBJ1-4; d_call: TRBD1; cdr3_nt: TGTGCCAGCAGCCCGGGCGACAGGGCTAGTGAAAAACTGTTTTTT; cdr3_aa: CASSPGDRASEKLFF
v_call: TRBV5-6; clone_size: -; j_call: TRBJ1-2; d_call: -; cdr3_nt: TGTGCCAGCAGCTTGGTGCAATATCGTGAGGGCTACACCTTC; cdr3_aa: CASSLVQYREGYTF
v_call: TRBV5-1; clone_size: -; j_call: TRBJ2-2; d_call: -; cdr3_nt: TGCGCCAGCAGCTTGGTAGGGGGTGTCACCGGGGAGCTGTTTTTT; cdr3_aa: CASSLVGGVTGELFF
v_call: TRBV28; clone_size: -; j_call: TRBJ1-4; d_call: -; cdr3_nt: TGTGCCAGCAGCTCCCCGGGAGACCGAGGGAATGAAAAACTGTTTTTT; cdr3_aa: CASSSPGDRGNEKLFF
v_call: TRBV6-1; clone_size: -; j_call: TRBJ2-7; d_call: TRBD2; cdr3_nt: TGTGCCAGCAGTGAAGGCCTAGCGGCCAACTCAGGCTACGAGCAGTACTTC; cdr3_aa: CASSEGLAANSGYEQYF
v_call: TRBV28; clone_size: -; j_call: TRBJ1-4; d_call: TRBD1; cdr3_nt: TGTGCCAGCAGGGAAGCCGGGACAGGTCGTGAAAAACTGTTTTTT; cdr3_aa: CASREAGTGREKLFF
v_call: TRBV28; clone_size: -; j_call: TRBJ1-2; d_call: -; cdr3_nt: TGTGCCAGCGAGAATAACTATGGCTACACCTTC; cdr3_aa: CASENNYGYTF
v_call: TRBV27; clone_size: -; j_call: TRBJ1-3; d_call: TRBD1; cdr3_nt: TGTGCCAGCAGCGCCTTGCCCCCGGGACAGGGGAGTGGAAACACCATATATTTT; cdr3_aa: CASSALPPGQGSGNTIYF
v_call: TRBV5-1; clone_size: -; j_call: TRBJ1-2; d_call: -; cdr3_nt: TGCGCCAGCACCGACTTGGGGGGACCCAACTATGGCTACACCTTC; cdr3_aa: CASTDLGGPNYGYTF
v_call: TRBV12-3/TRBV12-4; clone_size: -; j_call: TRBJ1-5; d_call: -; cdr3_nt: TGTGCCAGCAGCCCTGCGGGAGTCCAGGCCCAGCATTTT; cdr3_aa: CASSPAGVQAQHF
v_call: TRBV6-1; clone_size: -; j_call: TRBJ1-2; d_call: -; cdr3_nt: TGTGCCAGCAGTGAAAGAAACCCCGGGGACTATGGCTACACCTTC; cdr3_aa: CASSERNPGDYGYTF
v_call: TRBV2; clone_size: -; j_call: TRBJ1-3; d_call: -; cdr3_nt: TGTGCCCTCACGAGCTCTGGAAACACCATATATTTT; cdr3_aa: CALTSSGNTIYF
v_call: TRBV11-2; clone_size: once; j_call: TRBJ1-2; d_call: TRBD1; cdr3_nt: TGTGCCAGCAGCTCCCAGGGGGACTATGGCTACACCTTC; cdr3_aa: CASSSQGDYGYTF
v_call: TRBV9; clone_size: few; j_call: TRBJ1-6; d_call: -; cdr3_nt: TGTGCCAGCAGCGTAGAGGAGGTGCGGGTAAATTCACCCCTCCACTTT; cdr3_aa: CASSVEEVRVNSPLHF
v_call: TRBV19; clone_size: -; j_call: TRBJ2-6; d_call: -; cdr3_nt: TGTGCCAGTACCTCTTATCCGGAGGAGGGTTCTGGGGCCAACGTCCTGACTTTC; cdr3_aa: CASTSYPEEGSGANVLTF
v_call: TRBV2; clone_size: -; j_call: TRBJ2-7; d_call: TRBD2; cdr3_nt: TGTGCCAGCAGCCTCGGGACTAGCGGGGCCTACGAGCAGTACTTC; cdr3_aa: CASSLGTSGAYEQYF
v_call: TRBV6-5; clone_size: -; j_call: TRBJ1-1; d_call: TRBD1; cdr3_nt: TGTGCCAGCAGTTATAACTGGGGGACAGCGAACACTGAAGCTTTCTTT; cdr3_aa: CASSYNWGTANTEAFF
v_call: TRBV19; clone_size: -; j_call: TRBJ1-2; d_call: -; cdr3_nt: TGTGCCAGCTCCTCAGGGACTTTAGCTAACTATGGCTACACCTTC; cdr3_aa: CASSSGTLANYGYTF